Below, one T cell receptor beta chain is given with its context. There are 15 residues in the CDR3. CDR1 MDHEN and CDR2 SYDVKM come from the germline V gene. Trimming left V 3 bases short and J 4 bases short, with 10 bases between. This record comes from a study of graft-versus-host responses after intestinal transplantation. Looking at the study overall: Following induction with anti-thymocyte globulin, all recipients were given tacrolimus and steroids for 2 to 4 years.

TCRdb's copy holds only in-frame clones and misses some; the assay was immunoSEQ multiplex PCR. The profile shows approximately 77,000 clones, roughly 90% of them singletons. The V call is TRBV28, the J call TRBJ1-6; D remains ambiguous. This sequence originates from a human patient who received an intestinal transplant, so some T cells may come from the graft donor. The sequencing here drew on PBMCs, taken 98 days after intestinal transplantation. The CDR3 here is CASSFVRQYNSPLHF. CDR3 DNA: TGTGCCAGCAGTTTTGTACGGCAATATAATTCACCCCTCCACTTT. Looking up the rest from reference TRBV28 and TRBJ1-6 gives the full variable domain: DVKVTQSSRYLVKRTGEKVFLECVQDMDHENMFWYRQDPGLGLRLIYFSYDVKMKEKGDIPEGYSVSREKKERFSLILESASTNQTSMYLCASSFVRQYNSPLHFGNGTRLTVT.